One T cell receptor beta chain is described in this entry. What it binds is not known. This CDR3 is built from 14 residues. Germline V gene lookup returns CDR1 MNHNS and CDR2 SASEGT. With V trimmed by 9 bases and J by 4 bases, 7 bases remained unmatched. The investigators amplified TCR beta CDR3 regions from RNA transcripts. Primed by the HTBI set, a first-round RT-PCR was run on the TCR CDR3. TCRdb used MiXCR to reprocess the multiplex PCR reads, holding one entry per CDR3 protein. The sample has 360,000 or so distinct CDR3 sequences; about 20% are singletons. Hyperthyroidism, newly diagnosed and lasting under 2 months, affected patients aged 18 to 65. Exclusion criteria comprised uncontrolled infection, other autoimmune disease, pregnancy or lactation. These data originate in a study of T cells in Graves' hyperthyroidism and ophthalmopathy. Points from the study as a whole: A model of 13 V-J features distinguished ophthalmopathy from stable hyperthyroidism.

The rearrangement uses TRBV6-1 and TRBJ1-5, with 9 bases that match TRBD1. This clonotype was obtained from a woman under 30 with Graves' hyperthyroidism. Sequenced input: blood. This CDR3 is CASRKGQGNQPQHF. The CDR3 nucleotides are TGTGCCAGTAGGAAAGGACAGGGGAATCAGCCCCAGCATTTT.